This T cell receptor beta chain was captured in a study of identical twins. Study findings and constraints: The more abundant beta clonotypes in cord blood had fewer insertions, and memory repertoires did not show this.

The CDR3 loop spans 13 amino acids. Trimming pared 6 bases from V and 3 bases from J, leaving 11 bases between. Details on this clonotype: The antigen is unknown.

TCRdb processed the 5' RACE reads anew with MiXCR; each CDR3 protein has one entry. The table shows roughly 250,000 distinct CDR3 sequences, with around 15% occurring only once. The specimen sequenced was memory (CD45RO+) T cells sorted from blood. The V gene is TRBV12-3 or TRBV12-4, the J gene TRBJ2-5; D perhaps matches TRBD2 (5 bases). This receptor was taken from a woman aged 18-35 years in good health. The CDR3 DNA is TGTGCCAGCAGGGGCGCGAGGGAAGAGACCCAGTACTTC. It encodes CASRGAREETQYF.